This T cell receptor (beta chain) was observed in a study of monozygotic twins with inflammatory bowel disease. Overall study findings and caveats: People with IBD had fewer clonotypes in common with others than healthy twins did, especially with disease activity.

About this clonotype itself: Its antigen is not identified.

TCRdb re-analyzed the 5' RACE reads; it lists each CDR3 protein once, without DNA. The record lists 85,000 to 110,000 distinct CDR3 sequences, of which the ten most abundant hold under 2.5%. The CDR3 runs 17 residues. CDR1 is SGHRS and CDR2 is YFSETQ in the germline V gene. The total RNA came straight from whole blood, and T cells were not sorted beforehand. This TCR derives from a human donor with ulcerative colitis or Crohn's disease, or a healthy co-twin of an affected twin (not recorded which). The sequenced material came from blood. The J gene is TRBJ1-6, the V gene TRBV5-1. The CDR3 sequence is CASSLAVGPNKNSPLHF.